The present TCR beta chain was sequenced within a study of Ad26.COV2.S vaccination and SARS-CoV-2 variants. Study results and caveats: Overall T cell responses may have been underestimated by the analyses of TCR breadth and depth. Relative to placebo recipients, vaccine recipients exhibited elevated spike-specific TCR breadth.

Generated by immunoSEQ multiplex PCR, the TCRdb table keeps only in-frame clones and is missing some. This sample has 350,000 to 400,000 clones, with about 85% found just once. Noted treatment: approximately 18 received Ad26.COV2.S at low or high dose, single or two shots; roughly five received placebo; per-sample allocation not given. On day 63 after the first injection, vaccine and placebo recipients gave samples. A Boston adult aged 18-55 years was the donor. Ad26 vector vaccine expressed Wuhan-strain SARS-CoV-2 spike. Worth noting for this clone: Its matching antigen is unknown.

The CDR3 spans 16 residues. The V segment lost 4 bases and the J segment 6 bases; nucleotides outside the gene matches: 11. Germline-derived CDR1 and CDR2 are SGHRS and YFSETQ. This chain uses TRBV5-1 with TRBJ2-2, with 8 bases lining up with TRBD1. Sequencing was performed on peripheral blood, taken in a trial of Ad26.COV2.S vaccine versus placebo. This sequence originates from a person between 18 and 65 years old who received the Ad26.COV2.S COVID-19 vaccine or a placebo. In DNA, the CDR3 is TGCGCCAGCAGCCCTAGACAGGGGCTCCCCCCCGGGGAGCTGTTTTTT. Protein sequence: CASSPRQGLPPGELFF.